This T cell receptor beta chain was recovered during a study of blood T cell repertoires in COVID-19. As for the study in general: Spain, Italy and the United States supplied samples that represented acute and convalescent COVID-19. PBMCs, B-cell-depleted T cells, or T cells were the source of the cDNA or gDNA that made up the material.

Sequencing used immunoSEQ multiplex PCR; TCRdb keeps in-frame clones, though not all of them. The top ten hold about 9.4% of the sample, which has 180,000 or so clones, roughly 88% seen once. This clone has just one count. V shed 6 bases, J shed 10 bases, and the junction held 9 bases outside the gene matches. CDR3 size: 14 residues. The V gene's germline CDR1 is SGHTA and CDR2 FQGTGA. The V call is TRBV7-3, the J call TRBJ1-6, with 7 nucleotides matching TRBD1. Material for sequencing was peripheral blood. The TCR was taken from a woman aged 80 or older with acute or convalescent COVID-19. The CDR3 DNA reads as TGTGCCAGCAGGGCTAACAGGGGCAACTCACCCCTCCACTTT. Encoded protein: CASRANRGNSPLHF.